In this sample, the clone carrying this T cell receptor beta chain turned up many times. The time point denotes: patch test 1, 2 weeks after DPC sensitization. Treatment: therapeutic diphenylcyclopropenone sensitization with weekly scalp DPC. This sample was taken from a study of human T cells and chemical hapten exposure. One entry per CDR3 protein, called by TCRdb with MiXCR from the RACE reads. Here the sample spans around 380,000 distinct CDR3 sequences, about 4.4% being singletons. The V gene lost 0 bases and the J gene lost 2 bases, with 17 bases spanning the gap. The germline gives CDR1 SGHVS, CDR2 FQNEAQ. CDR3 size: 18 residues.

Sequencing was performed on whole blood, taken in connection with sensitization to the hapten diphenylcyclopropenone (DPC). The V call is TRBV7-8, the J call TRBJ1-3; TRBD1 is a possible D gene (6 bases). The sequence derives from a woman between 45 and 60 years old with alopecia areata. Some clones in this sample may be carry-over from other donors' samples. The CDR3 spells CASSLAVVQGLTGNTIYF. CDR3 coding DNA: TGTGCCAGCAGCTTAGCAGTAGTACAGGGTCTTACTGGAAACACCATATATTTT.